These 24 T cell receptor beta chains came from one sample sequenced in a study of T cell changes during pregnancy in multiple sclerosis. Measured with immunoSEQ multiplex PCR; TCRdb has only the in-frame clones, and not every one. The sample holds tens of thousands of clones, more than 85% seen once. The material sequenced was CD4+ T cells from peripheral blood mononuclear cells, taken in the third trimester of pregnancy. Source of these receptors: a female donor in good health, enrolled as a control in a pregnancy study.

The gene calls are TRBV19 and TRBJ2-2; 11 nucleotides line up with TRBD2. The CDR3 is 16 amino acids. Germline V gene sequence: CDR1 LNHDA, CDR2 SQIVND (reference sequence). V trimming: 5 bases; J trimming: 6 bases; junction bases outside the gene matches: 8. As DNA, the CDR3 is TGTGCCAGTAGTGTAATAGCGGGGGGGCCCCCCGGGGAGCTGTTTTTT. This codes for CASSVIAGGPPGELFF.

The CDR3 bases are TGTGCCAGCAGCTTAGCGGCGGGGGGGCAATACGAGCAGTACTTC. The encoded protein is CASSLAAGGQYEQYF. The rearrangement links TRBV7-2 to TRBJ2-7, with 9 bases identical to TRBD2. The trim removed 0 bases at V and 4 bases at J, leaving 4 bases unmatched. Germline lookup yields CDR1 SGHTA and CDR2 FQGNSA. This CDR3 region has 15 residues.

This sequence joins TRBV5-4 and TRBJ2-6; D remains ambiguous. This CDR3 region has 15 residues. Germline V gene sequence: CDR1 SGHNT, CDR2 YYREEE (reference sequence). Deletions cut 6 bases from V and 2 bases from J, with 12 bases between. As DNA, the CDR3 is TGTGCCAGCAACCCGCAGGCCACTGGGGCCAACGTCCTGACTTTC. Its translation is CASNPQATGANVLTF.

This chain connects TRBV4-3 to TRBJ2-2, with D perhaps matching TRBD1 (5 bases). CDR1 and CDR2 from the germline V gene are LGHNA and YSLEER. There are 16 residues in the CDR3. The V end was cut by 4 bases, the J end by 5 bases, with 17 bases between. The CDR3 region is CASSPYEPGLTGELFF. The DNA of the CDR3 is TGCGCCAGCAGCCCCTATGAACCAGGGTTAACCGGGGAGCTGTTTTTT.

Here the CDR3 DNA reads TGCGCCAGCAGCCAAGATGGCGGGGGGGTCCCGAGCACAGATACGCAGTATTTT. Protein sequence: CASSQDGGGVPSTDTQYF. The rearrangement uses TRBV4-1 and TRBJ2-3, with 9 positions matching TRBD2. The CDR3 sequence is 18 residues long. Germline-derived CDR1 and CDR2 are MGHRA and YSYEKL. V trimming: 0 bases; J trimming: 0 bases; junction bases outside the gene matches: 7.

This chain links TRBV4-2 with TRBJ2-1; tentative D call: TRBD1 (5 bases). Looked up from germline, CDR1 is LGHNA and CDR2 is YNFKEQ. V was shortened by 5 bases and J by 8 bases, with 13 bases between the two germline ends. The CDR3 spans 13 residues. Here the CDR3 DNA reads TGTGCCAGCAGCTTGGATCAGGGTGATGAGCAGTTCTTC. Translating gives CASSLDQGDEQFF.

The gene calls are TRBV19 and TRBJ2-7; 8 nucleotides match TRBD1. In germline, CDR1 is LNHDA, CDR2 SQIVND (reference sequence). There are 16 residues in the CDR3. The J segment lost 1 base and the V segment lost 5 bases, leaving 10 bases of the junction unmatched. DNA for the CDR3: TGTGCCAGTAGTCCCTTGGGGCAGGGGGCTTCCTACGAGCAGTACTTC. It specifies CASSPLGQGASYEQYF.

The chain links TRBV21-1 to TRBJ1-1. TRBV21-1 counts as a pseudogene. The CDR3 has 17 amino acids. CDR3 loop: CASSKGGGGFYRTEAFF. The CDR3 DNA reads TGTGCCAGCAGCAAAGGAGGCGGGGGCTTTTATCGCACTGAAGCTTTCTTT.

The chain's CDR3 is CASSQQNTGSGNTIYF. Written as DNA, the CDR3 is TGTGCCAGCAGCCAGCAGAACACAGGGTCTGGAAACACCATATATTTT. The chain employs TRBV4-2 and TRBJ1-3; D is perhaps TRBD1 (6 bases). The ends were cut back, 3 bases at V and 1 base at J, with 13 bases in the middle. CDR3 size: 16 residues. Germline values: CDR1 LGHNA, CDR2 YNFKEQ.

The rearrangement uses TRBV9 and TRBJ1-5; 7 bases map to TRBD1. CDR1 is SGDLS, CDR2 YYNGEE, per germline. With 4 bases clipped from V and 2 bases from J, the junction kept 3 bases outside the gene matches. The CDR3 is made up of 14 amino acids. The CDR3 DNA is TGTGCCAGCAGCCCAGGACAGGGCAATCAGCCCCAGCATTTT. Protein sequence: CASSPGQGNQPQHF.

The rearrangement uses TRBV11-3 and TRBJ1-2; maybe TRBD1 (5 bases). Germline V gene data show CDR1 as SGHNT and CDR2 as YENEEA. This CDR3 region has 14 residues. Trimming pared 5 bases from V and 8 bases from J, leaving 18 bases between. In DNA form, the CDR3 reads TGTGCCAGCAGCGCCCGGACGCCGGGGGAAGGCTACACCTTC. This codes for CASSARTPGEGYTF. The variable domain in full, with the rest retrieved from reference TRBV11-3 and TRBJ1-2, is EAGVVQSPRYKIIEKKQPVAFWCNPISGHNTLYWYLQNLGQGPELLIRYENEEAVDDSQLPKDRFSAERLKGVDSTLKIQPAELGDSAVYLCASSARTPGEGYTFGSGTRLTVV.

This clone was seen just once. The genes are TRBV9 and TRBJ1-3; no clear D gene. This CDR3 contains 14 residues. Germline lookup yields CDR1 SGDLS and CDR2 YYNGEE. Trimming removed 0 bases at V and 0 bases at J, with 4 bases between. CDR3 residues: CASSVGASGNTIYF. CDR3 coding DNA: TGTGCCAGCAGCGTAGGAGCCTCTGGAAACACCATATATTTT.

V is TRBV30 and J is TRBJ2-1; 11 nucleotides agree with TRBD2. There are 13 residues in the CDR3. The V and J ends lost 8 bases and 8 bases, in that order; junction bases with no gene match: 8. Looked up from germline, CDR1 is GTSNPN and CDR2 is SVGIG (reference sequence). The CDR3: CAVSGGAADEQFF. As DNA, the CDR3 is TGTGCCGTTAGCGGGGGGGCCGCGGATGAGCAGTTCTTC.

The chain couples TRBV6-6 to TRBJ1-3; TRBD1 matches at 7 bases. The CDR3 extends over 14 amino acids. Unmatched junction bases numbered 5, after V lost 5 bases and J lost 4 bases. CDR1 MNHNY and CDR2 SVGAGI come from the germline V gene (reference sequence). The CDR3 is CASSRTGEGNTIYF. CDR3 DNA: TGTGCCAGCAGTCGGACAGGCGAAGGAAACACCATATATTTT.

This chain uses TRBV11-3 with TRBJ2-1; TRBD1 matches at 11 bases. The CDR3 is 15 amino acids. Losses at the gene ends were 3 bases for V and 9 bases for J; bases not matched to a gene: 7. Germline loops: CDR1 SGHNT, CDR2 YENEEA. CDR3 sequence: CASSFRDRGFGEQFF. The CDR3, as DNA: TGTGCCAGCAGCTTCCGGGACAGGGGGTTCGGTGAGCAGTTCTTC.

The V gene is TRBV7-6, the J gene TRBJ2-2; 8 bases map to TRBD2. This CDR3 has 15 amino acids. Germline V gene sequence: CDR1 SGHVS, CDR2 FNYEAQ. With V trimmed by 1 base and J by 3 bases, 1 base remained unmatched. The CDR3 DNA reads TGTGCCAGCAGCTTAGGCGGGGGGTACACCGGGGAGCTGTTTTTT. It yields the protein CASSLGGGYTGELFF.

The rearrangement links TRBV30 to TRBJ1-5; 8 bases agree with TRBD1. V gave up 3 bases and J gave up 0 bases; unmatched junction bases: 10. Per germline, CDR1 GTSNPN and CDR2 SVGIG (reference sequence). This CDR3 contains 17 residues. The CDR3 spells CAWSADRVRNSNQPQHF. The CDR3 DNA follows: TGTGCCTGGAGCGCGGACAGGGTTCGCAATAGCAATCAGCCCCAGCATTTT.

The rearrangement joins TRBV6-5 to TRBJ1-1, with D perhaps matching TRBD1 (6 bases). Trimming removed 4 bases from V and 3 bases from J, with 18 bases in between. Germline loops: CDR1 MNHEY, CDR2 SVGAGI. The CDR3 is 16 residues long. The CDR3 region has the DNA TGTGCCAGCAGTTCAACCATGACAGGTTGGTACACTGAAGCTTTCTTT. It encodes CASSSTMTGWYTEAFF.

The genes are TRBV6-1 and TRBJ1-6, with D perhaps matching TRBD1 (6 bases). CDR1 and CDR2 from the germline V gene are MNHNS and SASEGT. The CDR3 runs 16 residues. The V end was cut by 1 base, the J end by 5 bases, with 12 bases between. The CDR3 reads CASSEGEGGHNSPLHF. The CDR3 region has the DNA TGTGCCAGCAGTGAAGGGGAGGGGGGCCATAATTCACCCCTCCACTTT.

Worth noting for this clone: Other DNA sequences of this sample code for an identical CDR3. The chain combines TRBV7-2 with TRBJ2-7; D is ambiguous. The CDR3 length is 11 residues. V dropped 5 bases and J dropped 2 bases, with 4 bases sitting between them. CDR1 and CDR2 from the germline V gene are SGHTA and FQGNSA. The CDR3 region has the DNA TGTGCCAGCAGCGCTACCTACGAGCAGTACTTC. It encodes CASSATYEQYF. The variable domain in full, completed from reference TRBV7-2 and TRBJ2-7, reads GAGVSQSPSNKVTEKGKDVELRCDPISGHTALYWYRQSLGQGLEFLIYFQGNSAPDKSGLPSDRFSAERTGGSVSTLTIQRTQQEDSAVYLCASSATYEQYFGPGTRLTVT.

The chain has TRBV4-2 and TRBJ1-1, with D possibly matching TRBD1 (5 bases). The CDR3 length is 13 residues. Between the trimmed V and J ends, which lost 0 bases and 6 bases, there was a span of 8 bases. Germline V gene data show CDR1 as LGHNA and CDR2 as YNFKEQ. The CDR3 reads CASSQERGPEAFF. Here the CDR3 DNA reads TGTGCCAGCAGCCAAGAAAGGGGCCCTGAAGCTTTCTTT.

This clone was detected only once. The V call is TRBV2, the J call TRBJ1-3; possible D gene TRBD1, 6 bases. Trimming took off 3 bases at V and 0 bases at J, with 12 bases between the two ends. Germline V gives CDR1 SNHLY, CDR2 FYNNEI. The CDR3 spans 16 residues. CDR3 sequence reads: CASSDADRFSGNTIYF. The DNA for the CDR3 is TGTGCCAGCAGTGACGCTGACAGGTTCTCTGGAAACACCATATATTTT.

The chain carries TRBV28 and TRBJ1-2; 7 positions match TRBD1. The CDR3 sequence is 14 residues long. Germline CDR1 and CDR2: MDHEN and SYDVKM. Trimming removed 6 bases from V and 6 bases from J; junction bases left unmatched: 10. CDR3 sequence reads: CASSSTGTADGYTF. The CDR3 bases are TGTGCCAGCAGCTCCACCGGGACAGCGGATGGCTACACCTTC.

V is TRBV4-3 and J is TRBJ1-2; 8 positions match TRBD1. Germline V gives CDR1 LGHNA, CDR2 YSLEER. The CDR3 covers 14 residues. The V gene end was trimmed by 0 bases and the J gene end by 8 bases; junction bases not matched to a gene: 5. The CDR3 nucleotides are TGCGCCAGCAGCCAAGACGCAGGGGGCCAAGGCTACACCTTC. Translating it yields CASSQDAGGQGYTF.